Following are 3 T cell receptor beta chains from one sample sequenced in a study of blood T cell repertoires in COVID-19. Method: immunoSEQ multiplex PCR; TCRdb's copy keeps in-frame clones and lacks some. The table has 150,000 to 200,000 clones, about 80% seen once. The sequenced material came from peripheral blood. These TCRs come from a woman older than 75 with acute or convalescent COVID-19.

This clone occurred a few times. This chain uses TRBV3-1 (or the pseudogene TRBV3-2) with TRBJ2-3, with 8 bases identical to TRBD2. V was pared by 2 bases and J by 2 bases, with 6 bases of the junction left unmatched. Germline CDR1 and CDR2: LGHDT and YNNKEL (reference sequence). This CDR3 comprises 16 residues. The CDR3 protein is CASSQSGGPYTDTQYF. CDR3 coding DNA: TGTGCCAGCAGCCAAAGCGGGGGACCTTACACAGATACGCAGTATTTT.

CDR3 amino acids: CASSPPRTSGGAREQYF. The CDR3 nucleotides read TGTGCCAGCTCACCACCCCGGACTAGCGGGGGGGCCAGGGAGCAGTACTTC. The J gene is TRBJ2-7, the V gene TRBV18; 15 positions match TRBD2. This CDR3 has 17 residues. The V gene's germline CDR1 is KGHSH and CDR2 LQKENI. J was trimmed by 7 bases and V by 0 bases; bases with no gene match: 7.

There are a few counts of this clone. The chain is built from TRBV7-9 and TRBJ1-3; D gene ambiguous. V shed 2 bases and J shed 4 bases, with 12 bases lying between them. The CDR3 is 15 residues long. From germline, CDR1 is SEHNR and CDR2 FQNEAQ (reference sequence). CDR3: CASSLQEAGGNTIYF. CDR3 nucleotide sequence: TGTGCCAGCAGCTTACAAGAGGCCGGGGGAAACACCATATATTTT.